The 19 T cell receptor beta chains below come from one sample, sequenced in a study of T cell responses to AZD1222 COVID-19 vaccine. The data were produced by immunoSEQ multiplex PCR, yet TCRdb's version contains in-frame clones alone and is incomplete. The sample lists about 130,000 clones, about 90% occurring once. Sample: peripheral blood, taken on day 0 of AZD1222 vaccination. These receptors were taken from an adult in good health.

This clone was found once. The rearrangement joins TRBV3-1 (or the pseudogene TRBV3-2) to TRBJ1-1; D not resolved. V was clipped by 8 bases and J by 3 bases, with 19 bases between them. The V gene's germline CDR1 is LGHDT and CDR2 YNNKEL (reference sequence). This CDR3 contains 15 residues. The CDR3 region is CASGRRGGGYTEAFF. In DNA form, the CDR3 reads TGTGCCAGCGGAAGGCGGGGAGGCGGATACACTGAAGCTTTCTTT.

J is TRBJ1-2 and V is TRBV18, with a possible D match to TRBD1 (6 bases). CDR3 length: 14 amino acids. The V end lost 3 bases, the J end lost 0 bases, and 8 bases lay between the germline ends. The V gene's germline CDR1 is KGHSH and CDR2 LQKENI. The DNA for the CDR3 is TGTGCCAGCTCACCGGACAGAGCTAACTATGGCTACACCTTC. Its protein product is CASSPDRANYGYTF.

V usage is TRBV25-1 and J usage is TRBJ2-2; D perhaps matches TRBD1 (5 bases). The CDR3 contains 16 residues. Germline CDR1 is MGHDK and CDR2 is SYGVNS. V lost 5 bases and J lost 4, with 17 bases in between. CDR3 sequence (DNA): TGTGCCAGCAGTACCCAGGGAAAACAAATCACCGGGGAGCTGTTTTTT. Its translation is CASSTQGKQITGELFF.

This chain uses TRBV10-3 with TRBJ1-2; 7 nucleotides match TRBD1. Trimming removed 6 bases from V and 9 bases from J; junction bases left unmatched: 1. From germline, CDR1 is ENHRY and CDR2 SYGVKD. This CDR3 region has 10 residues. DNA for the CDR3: TGTGCCATCAGGGGACAGAGCTACACCTTC. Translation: CAIRGQSYTF.

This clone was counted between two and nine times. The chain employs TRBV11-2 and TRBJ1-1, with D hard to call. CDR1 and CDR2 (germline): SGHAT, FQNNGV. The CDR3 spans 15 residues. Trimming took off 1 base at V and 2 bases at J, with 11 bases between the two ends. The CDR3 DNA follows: TGTGCCAGCAGCTTAGTTGTAGGGATTAACACTGAAGCTTTCTTT. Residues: CASSLVVGINTEAFF.

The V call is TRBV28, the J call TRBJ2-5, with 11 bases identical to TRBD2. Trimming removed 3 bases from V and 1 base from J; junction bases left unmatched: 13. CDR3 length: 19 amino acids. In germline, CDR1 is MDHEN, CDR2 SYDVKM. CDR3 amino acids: CASSFPGVAGGTSQETQYF. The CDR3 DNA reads TGTGCCAGCAGTTTCCCTGGGGTAGCGGGGGGGACCTCCCAAGAGACCCAGTACTTC.

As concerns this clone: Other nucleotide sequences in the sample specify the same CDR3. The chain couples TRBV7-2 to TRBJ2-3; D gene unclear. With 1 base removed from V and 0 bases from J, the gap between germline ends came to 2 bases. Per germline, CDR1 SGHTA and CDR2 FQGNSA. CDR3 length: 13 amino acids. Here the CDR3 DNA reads TGTGCCAGCAGCTTAGGCAGCACAGATACGCAGTATTTT. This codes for CASSLGSTDTQYF.

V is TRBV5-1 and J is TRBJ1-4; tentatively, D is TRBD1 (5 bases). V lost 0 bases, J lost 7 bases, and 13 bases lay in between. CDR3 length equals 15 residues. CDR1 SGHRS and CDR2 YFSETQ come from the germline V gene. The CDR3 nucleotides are TGCGCCAGCAGCTTGGGGGACTCGCGCAGTGAAAAACTGTTTTTT. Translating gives CASSLGDSRSEKLFF.

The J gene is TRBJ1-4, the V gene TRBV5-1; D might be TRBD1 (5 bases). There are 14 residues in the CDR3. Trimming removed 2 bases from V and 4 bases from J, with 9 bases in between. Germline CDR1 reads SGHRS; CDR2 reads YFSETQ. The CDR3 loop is CASSFGGVNEKLFF. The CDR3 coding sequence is TGCGCCAGCAGCTTTGGGGGGGTTAATGAAAAACTGTTTTTT.

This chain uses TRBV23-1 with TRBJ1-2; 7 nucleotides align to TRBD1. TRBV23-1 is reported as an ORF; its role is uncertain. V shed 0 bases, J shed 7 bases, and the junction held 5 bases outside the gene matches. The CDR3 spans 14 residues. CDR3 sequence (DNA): TGCGCCAGCAGTCAATCGAGGGACAGTGGTGGCTACACCTTC. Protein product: CASSQSRDSGGYTF.

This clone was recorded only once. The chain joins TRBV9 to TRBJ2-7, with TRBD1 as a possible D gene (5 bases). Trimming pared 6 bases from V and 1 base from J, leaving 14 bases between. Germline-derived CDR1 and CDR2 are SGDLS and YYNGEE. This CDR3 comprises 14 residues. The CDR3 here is CASNRAGLSYEQYF. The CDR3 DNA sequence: TGTGCCAGCAATCGGGCAGGGTTGTCCTACGAGCAGTACTTC.

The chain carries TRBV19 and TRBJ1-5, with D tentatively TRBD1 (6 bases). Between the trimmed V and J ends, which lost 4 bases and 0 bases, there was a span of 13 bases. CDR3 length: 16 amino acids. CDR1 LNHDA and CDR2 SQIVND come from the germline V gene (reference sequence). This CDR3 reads CASSTTAGVSNQPQHF. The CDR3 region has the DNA TGTGCCAGTAGTACAACAGCAGGGGTTAGCAATCAGCCCCAGCATTTT.

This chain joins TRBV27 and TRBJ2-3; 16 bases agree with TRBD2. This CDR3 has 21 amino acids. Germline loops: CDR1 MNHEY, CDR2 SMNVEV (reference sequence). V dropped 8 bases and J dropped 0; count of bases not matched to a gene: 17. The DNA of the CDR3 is TGTGCCAGCCCTTTTATCCGGGGACTAGCGGGGGGGCCCGGTAGCACAGATACGCAGTATTTT. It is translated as CASPFIRGLAGGPGSTDTQYF.

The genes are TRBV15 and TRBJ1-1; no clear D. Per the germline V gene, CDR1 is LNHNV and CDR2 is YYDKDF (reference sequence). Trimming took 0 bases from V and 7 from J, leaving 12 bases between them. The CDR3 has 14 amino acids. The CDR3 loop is CATSREVASGEAFF. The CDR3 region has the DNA TGTGCCACCAGCAGAGAGGTTGCTTCGGGTGAAGCTTTCTTT.

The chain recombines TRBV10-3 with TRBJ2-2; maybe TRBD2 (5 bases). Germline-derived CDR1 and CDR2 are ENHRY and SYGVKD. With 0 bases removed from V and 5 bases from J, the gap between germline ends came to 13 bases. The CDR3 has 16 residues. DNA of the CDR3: TGTGCCATCAGTGAGTCGACGGGCCGGGGAACCGGGGAGCTGTTTTTT. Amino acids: CAISESTGRGTGELFF.

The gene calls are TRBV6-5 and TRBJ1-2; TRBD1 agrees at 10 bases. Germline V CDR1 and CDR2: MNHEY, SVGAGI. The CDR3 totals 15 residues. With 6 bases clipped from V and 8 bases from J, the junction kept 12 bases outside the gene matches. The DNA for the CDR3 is TGTGCCAGCAGGACCGGGACAGGGGCATCTGGGGGCTACACCTTC. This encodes CASRTGTGASGGYTF.

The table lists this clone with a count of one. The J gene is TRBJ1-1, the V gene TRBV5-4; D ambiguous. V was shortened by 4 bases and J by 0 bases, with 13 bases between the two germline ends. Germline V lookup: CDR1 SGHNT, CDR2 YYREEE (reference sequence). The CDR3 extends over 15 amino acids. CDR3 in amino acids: CASSIDGYMNTEAFF. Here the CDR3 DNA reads TGTGCCAGCAGCATTGACGGATACATGAACACTGAAGCTTTCTTT. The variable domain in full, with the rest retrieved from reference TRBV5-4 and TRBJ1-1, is ETGVTQSPTHLIKTRGQQVTLRCSSQSGHNTVSWYQQALGQGPQFIFQYYREEENGRGNFPPRFSGLQFPNYSSELNVNALELDDSALYLCASSIDGYMNTEAFFGQGTRLTVV.

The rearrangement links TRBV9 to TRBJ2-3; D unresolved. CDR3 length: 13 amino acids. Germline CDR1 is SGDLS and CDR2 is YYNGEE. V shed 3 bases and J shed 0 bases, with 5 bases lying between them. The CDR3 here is CASSGSSTDTQYF. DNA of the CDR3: TGTGCCAGCAGCGGATCTAGCACAGATACGCAGTATTTT.

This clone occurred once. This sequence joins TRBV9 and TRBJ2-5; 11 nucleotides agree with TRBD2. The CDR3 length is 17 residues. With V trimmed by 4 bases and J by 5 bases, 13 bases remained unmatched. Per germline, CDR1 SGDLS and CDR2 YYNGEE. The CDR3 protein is CASSPRGSGGAWETQYF. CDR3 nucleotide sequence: TGTGCCAGCAGCCCCCGGGGTAGCGGGGGGGCCTGGGAGACCCAGTACTTC.